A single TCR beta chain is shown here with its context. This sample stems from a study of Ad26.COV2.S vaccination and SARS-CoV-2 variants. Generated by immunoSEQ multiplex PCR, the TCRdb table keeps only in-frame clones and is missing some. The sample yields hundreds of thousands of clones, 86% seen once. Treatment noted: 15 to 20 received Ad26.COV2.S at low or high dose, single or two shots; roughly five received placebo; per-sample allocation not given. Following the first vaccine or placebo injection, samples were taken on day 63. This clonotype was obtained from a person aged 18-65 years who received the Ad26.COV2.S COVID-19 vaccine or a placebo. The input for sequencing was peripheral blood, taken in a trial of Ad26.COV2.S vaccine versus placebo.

The CDR3 sequence is CASSLRQGNNSPLHF. The CDR3 coding sequence is TGCGCCAGCAGCTTGAGACAGGGTAATAATTCACCCCTCCACTTT. V is TRBV5-1 and J is TRBJ1-6; 7 bases agree with TRBD1. J gave up 5 bases and V 1 base, and 3 bases lay outside the gene matches. Per germline, CDR1 SGHRS and CDR2 YFSETQ. This CDR3 is built from 15 residues.